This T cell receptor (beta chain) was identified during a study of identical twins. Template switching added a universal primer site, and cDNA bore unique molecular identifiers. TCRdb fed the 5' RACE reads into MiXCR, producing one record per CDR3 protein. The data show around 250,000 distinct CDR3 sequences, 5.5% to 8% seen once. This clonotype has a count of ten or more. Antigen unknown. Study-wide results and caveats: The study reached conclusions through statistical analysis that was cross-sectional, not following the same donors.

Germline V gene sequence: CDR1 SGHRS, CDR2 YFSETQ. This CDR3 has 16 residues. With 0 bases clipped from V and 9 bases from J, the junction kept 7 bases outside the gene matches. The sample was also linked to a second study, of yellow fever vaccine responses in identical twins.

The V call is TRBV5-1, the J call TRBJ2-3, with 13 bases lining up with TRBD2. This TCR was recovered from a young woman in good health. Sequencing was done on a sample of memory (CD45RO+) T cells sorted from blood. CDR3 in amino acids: CASSLVLAGGLGTQYF. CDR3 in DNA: TGCGCCAGCAGCTTGGTACTAGCGGGGGGGCTGGGCACGCAGTATTTT. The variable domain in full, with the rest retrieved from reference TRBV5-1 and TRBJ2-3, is KAGVTQTPRYLIKTRGQQVTLSCSPISGHRSVSWYQQTPGQGLQFLFEYFSETQRNKGNFPGRFSGRQFSNSRSEMNVSTLELGDSALYLCASSLVLAGGLGTQYFGPGTRLTVL.